Presented here are 21 T cell receptor beta chains from one specimen sequenced in a study of tumor and adjacent non-tumor tissue in lung cancer. RNA was extracted from bulk tissue without any cell sorting. A modified ARM-PCR protocol with three rounds of nested PCR amplified TCRbeta. TCRdb called the multiplex PCR reads again in MiXCR, with one record for every CDR3 protein. The sample contains 120,000 or so distinct CDR3 sequences, about 66% of which appear only once. Sequenced input: lung tumor tissue. These receptors all come from a man aged 25 to 40 with non-small cell lung cancer.

For this clonotype: This may be a read error, as it is one base from a much larger clone. The rearrangement joins TRBV29-1 to TRBJ2-7; TRBD1 aligns across 7 bases. Germline lookup yields CDR1 SQVTM and CDR2 ANQGSEA. V shed 2 bases, J shed 2 bases, and the junction held 6 bases outside the gene matches. This CDR3 comprises 14 residues. The CDR3 coding sequence is TGCAGCGTTGAATCAGGGACAGCACCCTACGAGCAGTACTTC. It is translated as CSVESGTAPYEQYF.

This clonotype occurred a few times. This chain uses TRBV12-3 or TRBV12-4 with TRBJ1-6; D possibly corresponds to TRBD1 (5 bases). The CDR3 has 14 amino acids. V was shortened by 4 bases and J by 10 bases, with 14 bases between the two germline ends. CDR3 sequence reads: CASSSIRGYSPLHF. CDR3 nucleotides: TGTGCCAGCAGTTCCATTAGGGGTTACTCACCCCTCCACTTT.

Of note for this clonotype: One end of the junction fails to match germline, which may point to a read error. The rearrangement uses TRBV29-1 and TRBJ2-1; TRBD1 matches at 10 bases. Germline assignment: CDR1 SQVTM and CDR2 ANQGSEA. This CDR3 has 14 amino acids. For the CDR3, the DNA is TGCAGCGACCCCGACAGGGGGCTATACAATGAGCAGATCTTC. It is translated as CSDPDRGLYNEQIF.

With regard to this clonotype: With a much larger clone just one base away, this may be a read error. The final CDR3 position lacks the conserved phenylalanine or tryptophan, pointing to a likely read error. The chain recombines TRBV6-2 or TRBV6-3 with TRBJ2-2; 9 nucleotides line up with TRBD2. The V gene end was trimmed by 6 bases and the J gene end by 7 bases; junction bases not matched to a gene: 6. Germline-derived CDR1 and CDR2 are MNHEY and SVGEGT. The length of the CDR3 is 14 residues. The chain's CDR3 is CASSSSGGNGELFS. CDR3 sequence (DNA): TGTGCCAGCAGCTCCAGCGGGGGGAACGGGGAGCTGTTTTCT.

Notes on this clonotype: One junction end does not reproduce the germline sequence, and a read error may be involved. The gene calls are TRBV4-3 and TRBJ2-3, with D unresolved. Germline CDR1 LGHNA, CDR2 YSLEER. The CDR3 loop spans 19 amino acids. The CDR3 sequence is CASNQESAWRSMGTDTQYF. For the CDR3, the DNA is TGCGCCAGCAACCAAGAATCTGCTTGGAGATCTATGGGCACAGATACGCAGTATTTT.

This clonotype turned up a few times. This may come from a read error, since a much larger clone is one base off. The chain uses TRBV4-1 and TRBJ2-1; D is uncertain. Germline values: CDR1 MGHRA, CDR2 YSYEKL. V lost 1 base and J lost 5, with 15 bases in between. CDR3 size: 16 residues. CDR3 DNA: TGCGCCAGCAGCCAAGTCGTCCCCAGTTGGCACAATGAGCAGTTCTTC. Its protein is CASSQVVPSWHNEQFF.

A word on this clonotype: The junction does not match germline at one end; this may be a read error. This chain connects TRBV30 to TRBJ1-2; tentatively, D is TRBD1 (5 bases). The V gene's germline CDR1 is GTSNPN and CDR2 SVGIG (reference sequence). This CDR3 region has 12 residues. CDR3 sequence (DNA): TGTGACTGGAGCGAGGGGAACTATGGCTACACCTTC. This gives the protein CDWSEGNYGYTF. Complete variable domain (other parts from reference TRBV30 and TRBJ1-2): SQTIHQWPATLVQPVGSPLSLECTVEGTSNPNLYWYRQAAGRGLQLLFYSVGIGQISSEVPQNLSASRPQDRQFILSSKKLLLSDSGFYLCDWSEGNYGYTFGSGTRLTVV.

The V gene is TRBV6-5, the J gene TRBJ1-2, with 10 bases identical to TRBD1. With 7 bases clipped from V and 7 bases from J, the junction kept 9 bases outside the gene matches. Germline values: CDR1 MNHEY, CDR2 SVGAGI. This CDR3 is built from 14 residues. CDR3 in DNA: TGTGCCAGCACTTCGACAGGGGGCGCTCCTGGCTACACCTTC. It translates to CASTSTGGAPGYTF.

To note about this clonotype: Being one base from a much bigger clone, this may be a read error. The rearrangement uses TRBV20-1 and TRBJ1-4; 8 positions agree with TRBD1. The CDR3 has 13 residues. The junction had 6 bases not matched to a gene; V was cut back by 5 bases and J by 7 bases. Germline loops: CDR1 DFQATT, CDR2 SNEGSKA (reference sequence). This CDR3 is CSAVGQEGEKLFF. CDR3 sequence (DNA): TGCAGTGCTGTGGGACAGGAAGGTGAAAAACTGTTTTTT.

Concerning this clonotype itself: A much larger clone differs by one base, so this may be a read error. The chain recombines TRBV20-1 with TRBJ2-5; D uncertain. Germline CDR1 DFQATT, CDR2 SNEGSKA (reference sequence). The CDR3 length is 12 residues. The CDR3 sequence: CNASGQQETQYF. In nucleotides, the CDR3 is TGCAATGCTAGTGGGCAGCAAGAGACCCAGTACTTC.

Concerning this clonotype: This could be a read error, since a much larger clone is one nucleotide away. The CDR3 is CSVEGQGFKNEQFF. The CDR3 DNA is TGCAGCGTTGAGGGACAGGGGTTCAAGAATGAGCAGTTCTTC. This sequence joins TRBV29-1 and TRBJ2-1; 10 nucleotides line up with TRBD1. Germline lookup yields CDR1 SQVTM and CDR2 ANQGSEA. This CDR3 spans 14 amino acids. With 3 bases clipped from V and 7 bases from J, the junction kept 6 bases outside the gene matches.

On this clonotype: A much bigger clone sits one base away, suggesting this may be a read error. The chain has TRBV5-4 and TRBJ1-2; TRBD1 might be the D (6 bases). The length of the CDR3 is 13 residues. Germline V gene data show CDR1 as SGHNT and CDR2 as YYREEE (reference sequence). V was shortened by 7 bases and J by 8 bases, with 18 bases between the two germline ends. As DNA, the CDR3 is TGTGCCAGCGGTGTGACAGGCCTACGGGGCTACACCTTC. This encodes CASGVTGLRGYTF.

As concerns this clonotype: The junction shows a germline mismatch at one end, possibly a read error. V usage is TRBV4-1 and J usage is TRBJ1-2, with D possibly TRBD1 on 6 matching bases. Germline V gene sequence: CDR1 MGHRA, CDR2 YSYEKL. The CDR3 has 15 amino acids. CDR3 residues: CASNQVKTGREGYTF. CDR3 nucleotides: TGCGCCAGCAACCAGGTTAAAACAGGGAGAGAGGGCTATACCTTC.

Concerning this clonotype itself: A much larger clone lies a single base off, so this may be a read error. The chain links TRBV5-4 to TRBJ1-1, with D perhaps TRBD1 (5 bases). Germline lookup yields CDR1 SGHNT and CDR2 YYREEE (reference sequence). The CDR3 sequence is 14 residues long. The DNA of the CDR3 is TGTACCAGCAGCTCCGGGACCGCAAGGCCTGAAGCTTTCTTT. Protein: CTSSSGTARPEAFF.

The J gene is TRBJ2-7, the V gene TRBV7-8, with D possibly matching TRBD2 (5 bases). Trimming took 3 bases from V and 0 from J, leaving 9 bases between them. CDR3 size: 14 residues. Germline CDR1 is SGHVS and CDR2 is FQNEAQ. CDR3 sequence (DNA): TGTGCCAGCAGCTTCCGACTAAGCTCCTACGAGCAGTACTTC. Translated, it gives CASSFRLSSYEQYF.

The V gene is TRBV5-1, the J gene TRBJ1-2; D is unresolved. The length of the CDR3 is 12 residues. V was clipped by 4 bases and J by 6 bases, with 10 bases between them. Looked up from germline, CDR1 is SGHRS and CDR2 is YFSETQ. CDR3 loop: CASSAVGNGYTF. The DNA for the CDR3 is TGCGCCAGCAGCGCGGTTGGCAATGGCTACACCTTC.

As concerns this clonotype: The junction does not match germline at one end; this may be a read error. The rearrangement uses TRBV5-4 and TRBJ2-3, with 9 bases fitting TRBD1. Germline CDR1 and CDR2: SGHNT and YYREEE (reference sequence). The CDR3 contains 15 residues. This CDR3 is CSSSFRQGGTDTQYF. The CDR3 DNA is TGTTCCAGCAGCTTTAGACAGGGGGGCACAGATACGCAGTATTTT.

Comment on this clonotype: Given a much more abundant clone one base away, this may be a read error. The J gene is TRBJ2-1, the V gene TRBV6-6; maybe TRBD1 (5 bases). The CDR3 sequence is 16 residues long. Germline assignment: CDR1 MNHNY and CDR2 SVGAGI (reference sequence). CDR3 DNA: TGTGCCAGCAGTTACTCGACAGCCCCTACCTACAATGAGCGGTTCTTC. It codes for CASSYSTAPTYNERFF.

In the case of this clonotype: The junction shows a germline mismatch at one end, possibly a read error. The rearrangement links TRBV7-8 to TRBJ2-7; 11 positions agree with TRBD2. The CDR3 extends over 15 amino acids. Germline CDR1 is SGHVS and CDR2 is FQNEAQ. The DNA for the CDR3 is TGTACCAGCAGCCTCGGGACTAGCGGTCACTACGAGCAGTACTTC. Its translation is CTSSLGTSGHYEQYF.

About this clonotype: A read error may be the cause here, since a much bigger clone is one base away. The chain has TRBV6-6 and TRBJ2-7; TRBD2 is a possible D gene (6 bases). CDR3 length: 15 residues. Per germline, CDR1 MNHNY and CDR2 SVGAGI (reference sequence). The CDR3 sequence is CAISYSAGGRGEQYF. The CDR3 DNA reads as TGTGCCATCAGTTACTCGGCAGGTGGTCGGGGGGAGCAGTACTTC.

This chain connects TRBV5-6 to TRBJ2-7; 10 positions match TRBD1. The V and J ends lost 4 bases and 7 bases, in that order; junction bases with no gene match: 5. There are 13 residues in the CDR3. Germline V gene sequence: CDR1 SGHDT, CDR2 YYEEEE. This CDR3 is CASSLGQGKEQYF. The CDR3 nucleotides are TGTGCCAGCAGCCTGGGACAGGGGAAGGAGCAGTACTTC.